The 29 T cell receptor beta chains below come from one sample, sequenced in a study of blood T cell repertoires in COVID-19 (dated by TCRdb to 2019 to 2021). Libraries came from the immunoSEQ multiplex PCR assay. Not all clones reach the TCRdb copy of this immuneACCESS table, which keeps in-frame sequences only. Checked studies attribute under half of the gap to unresolved V genes and leave the rest unexplained. In this sample the table shows about 59,000 clones, 81% of which occur a single time. The ten top clones hold about 26% of the sample. The sequencing sample was made of peripheral blood. The receptors originated from a woman aged 80 or over with active or convalescent COVID-19.

The chain is built from TRBV5-1 and TRBJ2-5, with TRBD2 identical over 8 bases. Germline CDR1 reads SGHRS; CDR2 reads YFSETQ. J lost 5 bases, V lost 6 bases, and 12 bases had no gene match. The CDR3 totals 15 residues. CDR3 nucleotides: TGCGCCAGCAACAATCAGCCGGGACTAGGGGAGACCCAGTACTTC. Translation gives CASNNQPGLGETQYF.

This chain joins TRBV5-1 and TRBJ2-5; TRBD1 aligns across 9 bases. The CDR3 loop spans 14 amino acids. Germline CDR1 SGHRS, CDR2 YFSETQ. Trimming cost V 4 bases and J 5 bases; bases outside gene matches: 6. CDR3 sequence (DNA): TGCGCCAGCAGCAGCCCGGGGACAGGGGAGACCCAGTACTTC. It is translated as CASSSPGTGETQYF.

V is TRBV6-4 and J is TRBJ1-2, with D possibly being TRBD1 (5 bases). Between the trimmed V and J ends, which lost 2 bases and 8 bases, there was a span of 12 bases. The CDR3 is made up of 13 amino acids. The germline V gene encodes CDR1 MRHNA and CDR2 SNTAGT. CDR3 bases: TGTGCCAGCAGTGACAATCCGGGGGAGGGCTACACCTTC. This translates into CASSDNPGEGYTF.

The chain employs TRBV24-1 and TRBJ1-5; no reliable D call. The V gene lost 9 bases and the J gene lost 0 bases, with 8 bases spanning the gap. The CDR3 contains 13 residues. Per the germline V gene, CDR1 is KGHDR and CDR2 is SFDVKD. The chain's CDR3 is CATSLSSNQPQHF. CDR3 nucleotides: TGTGCCACCTCTCTTAGTAGCAATCAGCCCCAGCATTTT.

The genes are TRBV9 and TRBJ1-1, with D possibly TRBD1 on 6 matching bases. V was pared by 4 bases and J by 1 base, with 17 bases between. Per germline, CDR1 SGDLS and CDR2 YYNGEE. The length of the CDR3 is 16 residues. The CDR3 region has the DNA TGTGCCAGCAGCCCAACTCCGGGACAAACGAACACTGAAGCTTTCTTT. Amino acids: CASSPTPGQTNTEAFF.

The chain is built from TRBV6-2 or TRBV6-3 and TRBJ2-7; D gene unclear. The CDR3 contains 13 residues. Trimming removed 5 bases from V and 2 bases from J, with 10 bases in between. Germline values: CDR1 MNHEY, CDR2 SVGEGT. The CDR3 sequence: CASSAGSAYEQYF. The CDR3 nucleotides read TGTGCCAGCAGTGCCGGGTCCGCCTACGAGCAGTACTTC.

CDR3 nucleotides: TGTGCCAGCAGCCCACAGGGGGCGAGGAATGAGCAGTTCTTC. It translates to CASSPQGARNEQFF. The V gene is TRBV28, the J gene TRBJ2-1; 9 nucleotides align to TRBD1. The CDR3 runs to 14 residues. Trimming removed 6 bases from V and 7 bases from J; junction bases left unmatched: 7. The germline V gene encodes CDR1 MDHEN and CDR2 SYDVKM.

This clone was seen more than once but under ten times. The chain couples TRBV19 to TRBJ1-2, with D possibly being TRBD1 (6 bases). CDR3 length equals 16 residues. The germline CDR1 and CDR2 sequences are LNHDA and SQIVND (reference sequence). Trimming took off 5 bases at V and 0 bases at J, with 16 bases between the two ends. CDR3: CASSHRQARANYGYTF. The CDR3 bases are TGTGCCAGTAGTCATAGACAGGCTCGGGCTAACTATGGCTACACCTTC.

V usage is TRBV18 and J usage is TRBJ1-2, with 7 positions matching TRBD1. J lost 4 bases, V lost 3 bases, and 8 bases had no gene match. Per the germline V gene, CDR1 is KGHSH and CDR2 is LQKENI. This CDR3 comprises 15 residues. The CDR3 DNA reads TGTGCCAGCTCACCCCCGGGACAGATTATCTATGGCTACACCTTC. Protein product: CASSPPGQIIYGYTF. Looking up the rest from reference TRBV18 and TRBJ1-2 gives the full variable domain: NAGVMQNPRHLVRRRGQEARLRCSPMKGHSHVYWYRQLPEEGLKFMVYLQKENIIDESGMPKERFSAEFPKEGPSILRIQQVVRGDSAAYFCASSPPGQIIYGYTFGSGTRLTVV.

J is TRBJ1-2 and V is TRBV6-2 or TRBV6-3; D is uncertain. Trimming left V 0 bases short and J 4 bases short, with 9 bases between. Germline CDR1 reads MNHEY; CDR2 reads SVGEGT. There are 14 residues in the CDR3. In DNA, the CDR3 is TGTGCCAGCAGTTACTCGAGCCTCGGCTATGGCTACACCTTC. It is translated as CASSYSSLGYGYTF.

This clone was observed once. The chain is built from TRBV19 and TRBJ1-1, with D perhaps TRBD1 (5 bases). From germline, CDR1 is LNHDA and CDR2 SQIVND (reference sequence). CDR3 length: 14 residues. V was cut by 8 bases and J by 5 bases, with 18 bases left in between. The CDR3 reads CASRRPGRGTEAFF. CDR3 in DNA: TGTGCCAGTCGCCGACCTGGGAGGGGAACTGAAGCTTTCTTT.

V gene TRBV5-6 combines with J gene TRBJ1-2, with 7 bases matching TRBD1. From germline, CDR1 is SGHDT and CDR2 YYEEEE. The CDR3 consists of 13 residues. V shed 4 bases and J 4 bases; nucleotides not matched to a gene: 4. CDR3 loop: CASSVDRVYGYTF. DNA for the CDR3: TGTGCCAGCAGCGTAGACAGGGTCTATGGCTACACCTTC.

This chain connects TRBV13 to TRBJ1-1; the D is unclear. This CDR3 is built from 12 residues. V was cut by 6 bases and J by 0 bases, with 5 bases left in between. The germline CDR1 and CDR2 sequences are PRHDT and FYEKMQ (reference sequence). CDR3 sequence (DNA): TGTGCCAGCAGACACATGAACACTGAAGCTTTCTTT. Protein product: CASRHMNTEAFF. Full variable domain (remainder filled in from reference TRBV13 and TRBJ1-1): AAGVIQSPRHLIKEKRETATLKCYPIPRHDTVYWYQQGPGQDPQFLISFYEKMQSDKGSIPDRFSAQQFSDYHSELNMSSLELGDSALYFCASRHMNTEAFFGQGTRLTVV.

The gene calls are TRBV7-2 and TRBJ1-2; TRBD1 matches 7 bases. CDR1 and CDR2 from the germline V gene are SGHTA and FQGNSA. The CDR3 totals 17 residues. The ends lost 7 bases at V and 2 bases at J; junction bases unmatched: 16. The CDR3, as DNA: TGTGCCAGCACCTTGGTTTCAGGGGGTAATTCCAACTATGGCTACACCTTC. This translates into CASTLVSGGNSNYGYTF. The complete variable domain, with remaining parts taken from reference TRBV7-2 and TRBJ1-2, reads GAGVSQSPSNKVTEKGKDVELRCDPISGHTALYWYRQSLGQGLEFLIYFQGNSAPDKSGLPSDRFSAERTGGSVSTLTIQRTQQEDSAVYLCASTLVSGGNSNYGYTFGSGTRLTVV.

The V call is TRBV2, the J call TRBJ2-1; tentative D call: TRBD2 (7 bases). V dropped 4 bases and J dropped 6 bases, with 16 bases sitting between them. The CDR3 consists of 15 residues. Looked up from germline, CDR1 is SNHLY and CDR2 is FYNNEI. For the CDR3, the DNA is TGTGCCAGCAGTGTTAGAGGGGGGGCCTTCAATGAGCAGTTCTTC. This codes for CASSVRGGAFNEQFF.

The rearrangement joins TRBV6-5 to TRBJ1-2, with 7 bases that match TRBD1. Germline V gives CDR1 MNHEY, CDR2 SVGAGI. This CDR3 comprises 13 residues. The J segment lost 9 bases and the V segment lost 5 bases, leaving 9 bases of the junction unmatched. CDR3 DNA sequence: TGTGCCAGCAGTAGAGACAGGGACGGGAGCTACACCTTC. It codes for CASSRDRDGSYTF.

V is TRBV6-5 and J is TRBJ1-5; D is uncertain. The CDR3 is 13 residues long. V was clipped by 2 bases and J by 3 bases, with 5 bases between them. The germline CDR1 and CDR2 sequences are MNHEY and SVGAGI. The CDR3 DNA follows: TGTGCCAGCAGTTACAGCTACAATCAGCCCCAGCATTTT. This translates into CASSYSYNQPQHF.

This clone was picked up one time. The CDR3 DNA is TGTGCCAGCAGTGAGCGGGCAGAGTACACTGAAGCTTTCTTT. It codes for CASSERAEYTEAFF. The rearrangement links TRBV6-4 to TRBJ1-1, with D uncertain. This CDR3 spans 14 amino acids. Germline V CDR1 and CDR2: MRHNA, SNTAGT. Deletions cut 3 bases from V and 3 bases from J, with 11 bases between.

The chain links TRBV5-1 to TRBJ1-1, with D maybe TRBD1 (6 bases). The germline CDR1 and CDR2 sequences are SGHRS and YFSETQ. The CDR3 has 17 amino acids. V shed 2 bases and J shed 4 bases, with 21 bases lying between them. The CDR3 sequence: CASSFEGKAIRGTEAFF. DNA for the CDR3: TGCGCCAGCAGCTTCGAGGGGAAGGCAATCAGGGGCACTGAAGCTTTCTTT.

A single count supports this clone. The chain has TRBV25-1 and TRBJ2-2; 11 positions agree with TRBD2. Germline values: CDR1 MGHDK, CDR2 SYGVNS. CDR3 length: 15 amino acids. J was trimmed by 8 bases and V by 6 bases; bases with no gene match: 8. CDR3 sequence reads: CASSPSGGSMGELFF. Here the CDR3 DNA reads TGTGCCAGCAGCCCTAGCGGGGGGTCTATGGGGGAGCTGTTTTTT. The full variable domain, with the rest looked up from reference TRBV25-1 and TRBJ2-2, is EADIYQTPRYLVIGTGKKITLECSQTMGHDKMYWYQQDPGMELHLIHYSYGVNSTEKGDLSSESTVSRIRTEHFPLTLESARPSHTSQYLCASSPSGGSMGELFFGEGSRLTVL.

The rearrangement links TRBV19 to TRBJ1-5, with D unclear. V was trimmed by 3 bases and J by 4 bases, leaving 4 bases between them. CDR1 and CDR2 from the germline V gene are LNHDA and SQIVND (reference sequence). This CDR3 has 12 residues. The DNA for the CDR3 is TGTGCCAGTAGTATGAGAAATCAGCCCCAGCATTTT. Translation gives CASSMRNQPQHF.

This clone was counted only a few times. The chain couples TRBV28 to TRBJ1-4; perhaps TRBD1 as D (6 bases). V lost 5 bases, J lost 8 bases, and 18 bases lay in between. This CDR3 comprises 15 residues. The germline V gene has CDR1 MDHEN and CDR2 SYDVKM. CDR3 sequence reads: CASSLRQGMWEKLFF. CDR3 sequence (DNA): TGTGCCAGCAGTCTGAGGCAGGGGATGTGGGAAAAACTGTTTTTT.

The chain carries TRBV29-1 and TRBJ2-2; D might be TRBD1 (6 bases). Germline loops: CDR1 SQVTM, CDR2 ANQGSEA. This CDR3 has 15 amino acids. Trimming stripped 6 bases from V and 1 base from J, with 15 bases between. CDR3 amino acids: CSVRTGTGNTGELFF. The CDR3 DNA is TGCAGCGTCCGTACAGGGACGGGGAACACCGGGGAGCTGTTTTTT.

This chain joins TRBV27 and TRBJ1-1; D may be TRBD1 (5 bases). The CDR3 extends over 13 amino acids. Germline CDR1 reads MNHEY; CDR2 reads SMNVEV (reference sequence). V was trimmed by 3 bases and J by 1 base, leaving 6 bases between them. The CDR3 loop is CASSLGGNTEAFF. The CDR3 nucleotides read TGTGCCAGCAGTTTGGGGGGGAACACTGAAGCTTTCTTT.

This chain links TRBV4-1 with TRBJ2-1; the match to TRBD2 covers 10 bases. The CDR3 sequence is 17 residues long. Trimming cost V 3 bases and J 6 bases; bases outside gene matches: 11. The V gene's germline CDR1 is MGHRA and CDR2 YSYEKL. DNA of the CDR3: TGCGCCAGCAGCCATGACCCTGGGACTAGCGTGGGCAATGAGCAGTTCTTC. Amino acid sequence: CASSHDPGTSVGNEQFF.

The rearrangement links TRBV2 to TRBJ1-1, with D uncertain. The germline V gene has CDR1 SNHLY and CDR2 FYNNEI. V was shortened by 2 bases and J by 12 bases, with 16 bases between the two germline ends. CDR3 size: 13 residues. This CDR3 reads CASSEIEARGTFF. The CDR3 DNA sequence: TGTGCCAGCAGTGAAATCGAGGCCCGAGGGACTTTCTTT.

The V gene is TRBV5-1, the J gene TRBJ1-5, with D uncertain. The V and J ends lost 0 bases and 1 base respectively, with 11 bases between them. The CDR3 extends over 16 amino acids. CDR1 and CDR2 (germline): SGHRS, YFSETQ. CDR3 loop: CASSLGGVESNQPQHF. The DNA for the CDR3 is TGCGCCAGCAGCTTGGGGGGAGTTGAGAGCAATCAGCCCCAGCATTTT.

The table lists this clone with a few counts. The chain recombines TRBV9 with TRBJ1-2; TRBD1 matches at 10 bases. Germline CDR1 reads SGDLS; CDR2 reads YYNGEE. The CDR3 consists of 17 residues. Germline trimming cut 0 bases from V and 4 bases from J; bases unmatched to any gene: 9. This CDR3 reads CASSVDSGQGGIYGYTF. Here the CDR3 DNA reads TGTGCCAGCAGCGTAGATTCTGGACAGGGGGGGATCTATGGCTACACCTTC.

V and J are TRBV19 and TRBJ2-3, with 9 bases aligning to TRBD1. This CDR3 contains 15 residues. Germline loops: CDR1 LNHDA, CDR2 SQIVND (reference sequence). Trimming cost V 6 bases and J 5 bases; bases outside gene matches: 9. Here the CDR3 DNA reads TGTGCCAGTAGCGGCGGGACAGGGTGGGGAGATACGCAGTATTTT. Its translation is CASSGGTGWGDTQYF.